This paragraph reports one T cell receptor beta chain. One end of the junction fails to match germline, which may point to a read error. The sample carries other DNA sequences with the same CDR3. Germline CDR1 and CDR2: MNHEY and SMNVEV (reference sequence). This CDR3 has 14 residues. This specimen belongs to a study of cytomegalovirus exposure and HLA in healthy donors. PCR used 60 Vbeta primers and 13 Jbeta primers. Produced via immunoSEQ multiplex PCR; TCRdb's table is partial and in-frame only. The sample lists about 130,000 clones, around three quarters seen once, with over 4% in the top ten. This chain connects TRBV27 to TRBJ2-7; D possibly corresponds to TRBD2 (6 bases). The source is a man between 25 and 39 years old in good health. Sequenced sample: PBMCs. CDR3 in DNA: TGCGCCAGCAGTTCACGGACTAACTCCTACGAGCAGTACTTC. Its translation is CASSSRTNSYEQYF.